Listed here are 12 T cell receptor beta chains from one sample, sequenced in a study of OX40 agonist ivuxolimab in advanced cancers. Library creation used the immunoSEQ multiplex PCR assay. TCRdb provides this immuneACCESS table in a form limited to in-frame rearrangements. Some clones are lacking; in checked studies, under half of them reflect an unresolved V gene, and why the rest are absent is not known. Present in this sample are about 45,000 clones, over 70% of which were seen just once. The ten top clones hold about 9.4% of the sample. This material consisted of CD4+ or CD8+ T cells sorted from blood, taken in a trial of the OX40 agonist ivuxolimab. Receptors were obtained from an adult with an advanced solid tumor such as melanoma, head and neck, liver or kidney cancer.

The V gene is TRBV19, the J gene TRBJ2-7; D uncertain. Looked up from germline, CDR1 is LNHDA and CDR2 is SQIVND (reference sequence). V dropped 5 bases and J dropped 1 base, with 9 bases sitting between them. The CDR3 contains 13 residues. The CDR3 DNA reads TGTGCCAGTAGTTTATCTAGATCCTACGAGCAGTACTTC. Translated, it gives CASSLSRSYEQYF.

V is TRBV18 and J is TRBJ2-7, with D tentatively TRBD1 or TRBD2 (5 bases each). Germline V gene sequence: CDR1 KGHSH, CDR2 LQKENI. The germline V and J ends were trimmed by 4 bases and 5 bases, with 12 bases remaining between them. There are 13 residues in the CDR3. The CDR3 DNA reads TGTGCCAGCTCACTCCTCGGGGCCGACGAGCAGTACTTC. This sequence encodes CASSLLGADEQYF.

The V and J genes are TRBV7-2 and TRBJ1-4, with D possibly matching TRBD1 (5 bases). The germline V and J ends were trimmed by 7 bases and 4 bases, with 13 bases remaining between them. CDR1 is SGHTA, CDR2 FQGNSA, per germline. This CDR3 region has 14 residues. The DNA of the CDR3 is TGTGCCAGCATGCCGGGGCAGGGTAATGAAAAACTGTTTTTT. Its translation is CASMPGQGNEKLFF.

This rearrangement joins TRBV7-7 to TRBJ2-2, with 13 bases identical to TRBD2. This CDR3 region has 16 residues. Losses at the gene ends were 5 bases for V and 7 bases for J; bases not matched to a gene: 7. Looked up from germline, CDR1 is SSHAT and CDR2 is FNYEAQ (reference sequence). The CDR3 reads CASSPRTSGSNGELFF. DNA of the CDR3: TGTGCCAGCAGCCCCCGGACTAGCGGGAGTAACGGGGAGCTGTTTTTT.

The gene calls are TRBV5-1 and TRBJ1-1; perhaps TRBD1 as D (5 bases). Trimming cost V 0 bases and J 1 base, with 10 bases left between them. Germline-derived CDR1 and CDR2 are SGHRS and YFSETQ. The CDR3 loop spans 15 amino acids. CDR3 coding DNA: TGCGCCAGCAGCTTGGGGCAGGGAGGGAACACTGAAGCTTTCTTT. Translating it yields CASSLGQGGNTEAFF. The entire variable domain, with the rest obtained from reference TRBV5-1 and TRBJ1-1, is as follows: KAGVTQTPRYLIKTRGQQVTLSCSPISGHRSVSWYQQTPGQGLQFLFEYFSETQRNKGNFPGRFSGRQFSNSRSEMNVSTLELGDSALYLCASSLGQGGNTEAFFGQGTRLTVV.

The genes are TRBV15 and TRBJ2-6; D remains unclear. Germline CDR1 LNHNV, CDR2 YYDKDF (reference sequence). V lost 0 bases to trimming and J lost 1 base, with 10 bases between them. The CDR3 is 17 residues long. The CDR3 nucleotides are TGTGCCACCAGCAGAGACAGGTTAAGTTCTGGGGCCAACGTCCTGACTTTC. It is translated as CATSRDRLSSGANVLTF.

The chain couples TRBV19 to TRBJ1-4, with D perhaps TRBD1 (5 bases). The germline V gene has CDR1 LNHDA and CDR2 SQIVND (reference sequence). V was cut by 2 bases and J by 8 bases, with 18 bases left in between. This CDR3 has 16 residues. CDR3 residues: CASSIPQGGEGEKLFF. CDR3 sequence (DNA): TGTGCCAGTAGTATACCGCAGGGAGGGGAAGGAGAAAAACTGTTTTTT.

The chain joins TRBV11-2 to TRBJ2-1, with D possibly TRBD2 on 6 matching bases. CDR1 and CDR2 from the germline V gene are SGHAT and FQNNGV. This CDR3 spans 13 amino acids. Trimming pared 3 bases from V and 5 bases from J, leaving 8 bases between. The CDR3 DNA reads as TGTGCCAGCAGCTTTGGCGGGGACAATGAGCAGTTCTTC. Its translation: CASSFGGDNEQFF.

In this sample, this clone turned up once. The chain is built from TRBV5-4 and TRBJ2-3; no definite D call. The length of the CDR3 is 13 residues. V shed 5 bases and J shed 6 bases, with 13 bases lying between them. Germline loops: CDR1 SGHNT, CDR2 YYREEE (reference sequence). This CDR3 reads CASRSQGEDTQYF. CDR3 DNA: TGTGCCAGCAGGTCCCAAGGAGAGGATACGCAGTATTTT.

This clone has more than one count but fewer than ten. In nucleotides, the CDR3 is TGTGCCAGCAGTTCGCATAGCGGGTCCTACAATGAGCAGTTCTTC. Residues: CASSSHSGSYNEQFF. This sequence joins TRBV28 and TRBJ2-1; 7 positions agree with TRBD2. With V trimmed by 4 bases and J by 1 base, 4 bases remained unmatched. CDR3 length equals 15 residues. The germline V gene has CDR1 MDHEN and CDR2 SYDVKM.

The CDR3 DNA sequence: TGTGCCAGCAGTTCGACAGGGCAGCTAGGTGAAGCTTTCTTT. It translates to CASSSTGQLGEAFF. The chain links TRBV28 to TRBJ1-1; 7 bases are shared with TRBD1. In germline, CDR1 is MDHEN, CDR2 SYDVKM. J was trimmed by 7 bases and V by 4 bases; bases with no gene match: 9. The CDR3 length is 14 residues.

The chain is built from TRBV29-1 and TRBJ2-1; D is undetermined. CDR3 length: 13 amino acids. Germline V gives CDR1 SQVTM, CDR2 ANQGSEA. Trimming took 4 bases from V and 0 from J, leaving 7 bases between them. The CDR3 protein is CSVGVSSYNEQFF. DNA of the CDR3: TGCAGCGTTGGGGTCAGCTCCTACAATGAGCAGTTCTTC.